This T cell receptor (beta chain) was sequenced for a study of cytomegalovirus exposure and HLA in healthy donors. These donors were members of the roughly 110-subject validation cohort, a group separate from the approximately 620-subject first cohort. The CDR3 is 13 residues long. Germline CDR1 MNHEY, CDR2 SMNVEV (reference sequence). Between the trimmed V and J ends, which lost 5 bases and 0 bases, there was a span of 7 bases. The protocol was immunoSEQ multiplex PCR, while the TCRdb copy is restricted to in-frame clones and leaves out a portion. In the table there are about 160,000 clones, under 90% of which are singletons.

This rearrangement joins TRBV27 to TRBJ1-1; tentatively, D is TRBD1 (6 bases). The sample consisted of PBMCs. The clonotype was recovered from a young woman in good health and CMV-seropositive. The CDR3 reads CASSGQMNTEAFF. DNA of the CDR3: TGTGCCAGCAGTGGACAGATGAACACTGAAGCTTTCTTT.